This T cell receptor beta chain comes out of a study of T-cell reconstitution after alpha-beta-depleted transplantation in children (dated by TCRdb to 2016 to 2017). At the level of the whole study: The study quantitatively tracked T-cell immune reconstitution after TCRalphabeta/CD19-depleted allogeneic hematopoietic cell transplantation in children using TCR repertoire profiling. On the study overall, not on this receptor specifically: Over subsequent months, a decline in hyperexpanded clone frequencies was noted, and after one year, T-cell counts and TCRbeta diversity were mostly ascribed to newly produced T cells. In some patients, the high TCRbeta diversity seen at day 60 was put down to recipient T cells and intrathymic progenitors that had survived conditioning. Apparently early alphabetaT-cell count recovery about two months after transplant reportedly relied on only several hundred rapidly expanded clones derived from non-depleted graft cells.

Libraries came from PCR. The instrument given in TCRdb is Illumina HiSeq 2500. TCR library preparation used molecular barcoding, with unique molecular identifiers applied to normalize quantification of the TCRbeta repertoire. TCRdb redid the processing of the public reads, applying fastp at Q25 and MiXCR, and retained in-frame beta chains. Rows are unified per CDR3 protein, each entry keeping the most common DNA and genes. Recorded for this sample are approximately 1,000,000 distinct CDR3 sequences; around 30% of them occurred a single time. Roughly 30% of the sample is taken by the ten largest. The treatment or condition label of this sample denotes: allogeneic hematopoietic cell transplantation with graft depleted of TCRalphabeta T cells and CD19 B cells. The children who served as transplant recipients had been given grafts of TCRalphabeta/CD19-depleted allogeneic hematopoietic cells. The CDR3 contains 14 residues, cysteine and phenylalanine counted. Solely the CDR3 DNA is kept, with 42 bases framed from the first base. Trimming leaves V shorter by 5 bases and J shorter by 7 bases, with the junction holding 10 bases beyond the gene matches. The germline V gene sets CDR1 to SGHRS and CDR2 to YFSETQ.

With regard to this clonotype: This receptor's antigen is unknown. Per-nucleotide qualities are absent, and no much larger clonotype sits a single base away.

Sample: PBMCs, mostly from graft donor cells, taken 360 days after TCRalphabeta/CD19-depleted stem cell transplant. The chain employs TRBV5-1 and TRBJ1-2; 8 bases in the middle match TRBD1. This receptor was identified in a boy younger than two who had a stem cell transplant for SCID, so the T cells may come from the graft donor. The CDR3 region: CASRDRESILGYTF. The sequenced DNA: TGCGCCAGCAGGGACAGGGAATCTATTCTTGGCTACACCTTC.